A single sample is the source of the 24 T cell receptor beta chains below, sequenced in a study of beta chain features in type 1 diabetes. The authors reverse transcribed all of the isolated RNA, so sequencing captured expressed TCRB transcripts. The repertoire was sequenced with immunoSEQ multiplex PCR; TCRdb's copy has only in-frame clones and lacks some. The table records about 250,000 clones, 13% to 15% of them present only once. The material sequenced was naive CD4+ T cells from blood. All receptors derive from a woman aged 40 to 50 in good health.

This clone came up a few times. V usage is TRBV5-5 and J usage is TRBJ2-5; 13 nucleotides agree with TRBD2. This CDR3 is 16 amino acids long. Unmatched junction bases numbered 4, after V lost 3 bases and J lost 2 bases. Germline CDR1 SGHKS, CDR2 YYEKEE (reference sequence). CDR3 DNA sequence: TGTGCCAGCAGCTGGAGGACTAGCGGGGGACAAGAGACCCAGTACTTC. Its protein is CASSWRTSGGQETQYF.

This clone was detected only a few times. The rearrangement uses TRBV4-1 and TRBJ2-3; D gene ambiguous. Germline values: CDR1 MGHRA, CDR2 YSYEKL. The V end lost 4 bases, the J end lost 2 bases, and 7 bases lay between the germline ends. The CDR3 extends over 13 amino acids. CDR3 DNA sequence: TGCGCCAGCAGCCCATCCTACACAGATACGCAGTATTTT. It yields the protein CASSPSYTDTQYF.

The V and J genes are TRBV2 and TRBJ1-1; TRBD1 agrees at 9 bases. Losses at the gene ends were 8 bases for V and 1 base for J; bases not matched to a gene: 2. The CDR3 sequence is 13 residues long. Germline lookup yields CDR1 SNHLY and CDR2 FYNNEI. The CDR3: CASWGQGNTEAFF. The CDR3 DNA reads TGTGCCAGCTGGGGACAGGGGAACACTGAAGCTTTCTTT. Full variable domain (missing parts from reference TRBV2 and TRBJ1-1): EPEVTQTPSHQVTQMGQEVILRCVPISNHLYFYWYRQILGQKVEFLVSFYNNEISEKSEIFDDQFSVERPDGSNFTLKIRSTKLEDSAMYFCASWGQGNTEAFFGQGTRLTVV.

The chain recombines TRBV7-8 with TRBJ1-2; a possible D gene is TRBD1 (5 bases). This CDR3 is 14 amino acids long. Trimming removed 1 base from V and 8 bases from J, with 14 bases in between. Per the germline V gene, CDR1 is SGHVS and CDR2 is FQNEAQ. In DNA form, the CDR3 reads TGTGCCAGCAGCTTAGACAGGCCGGCGGTCGGCTACACCTTC. This sequence encodes CASSLDRPAVGYTF.

This clone occurred a few times. The chain joins TRBV7-2 to TRBJ2-2, with 9 bases aligning to TRBD2. Germline V gene sequence: CDR1 SGHTA, CDR2 FQGNSA. With 4 bases clipped from V and 4 bases from J, the junction kept 4 bases outside the gene matches. The CDR3 contains 15 residues. CDR3 sequence reads: CASSSRAGGTGELFF. DNA of the CDR3: TGTGCCAGCAGCTCAAGAGCGGGGGGCACCGGGGAGCTGTTTTTT.

The rearrangement joins TRBV28 to TRBJ1-2; D possibly corresponds to TRBD1 (5 bases). Trimming left V 5 bases short and J 3 bases short, with 19 bases between. CDR3 length: 16 residues. In germline, CDR1 is MDHEN, CDR2 SYDVKM. The CDR3 nucleotides are TGTGCCAGCAGTGGCCCTCAAAGGACAAGGCACTATGGCTACACCTTC. Protein product: CASSGPQRTRHYGYTF.

The chain couples TRBV5-1 to TRBJ2-3; 8 nucleotides line up with TRBD2. Trimming took 5 bases from V and 2 from J; bases not matched to a gene: 10. Germline assignment: CDR1 SGHRS and CDR2 YFSETQ. This CDR3 comprises 16 residues. DNA of the CDR3: TGCGCCAGCAGTCCAGCGGGGGCCCACCTCACAGATACGCAGTATTTT. This gives the protein CASSPAGAHLTDTQYF.

This clone came up a few times. The V and J genes are TRBV7-9 and TRBJ2-5; D possibly corresponds to TRBD2 (6 bases). Trimming removed 5 bases at V and 4 bases at J, with 20 bases between. Germline V gene lookup returns CDR1 SEHNR and CDR2 FQNEAQ (reference sequence). The CDR3 has 16 residues. CDR3 nucleotide sequence: TGTGCCAGCAGCCCTTCATGGGAGGCGGATGGAGAGACCCAGTACTTC. It is translated as CASSPSWEADGETQYF.

This clone was observed a handful of times. The genes are TRBV18 and TRBJ2-5, with D possibly being TRBD1 (6 bases). Trimming left V 3 bases short and J 0 bases short, with 11 bases between. The CDR3 runs to 15 residues. The germline gives CDR1 KGHSH, CDR2 LQKENI. DNA of the CDR3: TGTGCCAGCTCACCCTATACAGGGTACCAAGAGACCCAGTACTTC. Its protein is CASSPYTGYQETQYF. Full variable domain (remainder filled in from reference TRBV18 and TRBJ2-5): NAGVMQNPRHLVRRRGQEARLRCSPMKGHSHVYWYRQLPEEGLKFMVYLQKENIIDESGMPKERFSAEFPKEGPSILRIQQVVRGDSAAYFCASSPYTGYQETQYFGPGTRLLVL.

V is TRBV5-1 and J is TRBJ2-4, with D perhaps TRBD2 (7 bases). The CDR3 runs 16 residues. Germline V lookup: CDR1 SGHRS, CDR2 YFSETQ. V was pared by 4 bases and J by 5 bases, with 19 bases between. The CDR3 coding sequence is TGCGCCAGCAGCGCCGGATTGGGGGGGCTCCAAAACATTCAGTACTTC. It translates to CASSAGLGGLQNIQYF. Together with reference TRBV5-1 and TRBJ2-4, the CDR3 gives the full variable domain: KAGVTQTPRYLIKTRGQQVTLSCSPISGHRSVSWYQQTPGQGLQFLFEYFSETQRNKGNFPGRFSGRQFSNSRSEMNVSTLELGDSALYLCASSAGLGGLQNIQYFGAGTRLSVL.

The DNA for the CDR3 is TGTGCCAGCAGTTTACCACAGATGAACGAGCAGTACTTC. Translation gives CASSLPQMNEQYF. The rearrangement uses TRBV2 and TRBJ2-7; no clear D. Trimming shortened V by 5 bases and J by 5 bases, and 13 bases separated the two germline ends. The CDR3 spans 13 residues. Per germline, CDR1 SNHLY and CDR2 FYNNEI.

The rearrangement joins TRBV29-1 to TRBJ2-3, with D possibly matching TRBD1 (6 bases). The CDR3 is 13 amino acids. With 4 bases removed from V and 3 bases from J, the gap between germline ends came to 11 bases. Germline assignment: CDR1 SQVTM and CDR2 ANQGSEA. CDR3 sequence: CSVGQVVTDTQYF. The CDR3 nucleotides read TGCAGCGTTGGACAGGTCGTAACAGATACGCAGTATTTT.

This sequence joins TRBV2 and TRBJ1-4, with 10 positions matching TRBD1. Unmatched junction bases numbered 6, after V lost 7 bases and J lost 13 bases. Germline CDR1 SNHLY, CDR2 FYNNEI. The CDR3 loop spans 12 amino acids. The CDR3 DNA sequence: TGTGCCAGCAATGAGGACAGGGGGAGACTGTTTTTT. It translates to CASNEDRGRLFF. The full variable domain, in which reference TRBV2 and TRBJ1-4 provide the parts outside the CDR3, is EPEVTQTPSHQVTQMGQEVILRCVPISNHLYFYWYRQILGQKVEFLVSFYNNEISEKSEIFDDQFSVERPDGSNFTLKIRSTKLEDSAMYFCASNEDRGRLFFGSGTQLSVL.

The chain recombines TRBV7-9 with TRBJ2-7; D might be TRBD2 (6 bases). The CDR3 spans 14 residues. The ends were cut back, 5 bases at V and 7 bases at J, with 18 bases in the middle. Germline assignment: CDR1 SEHNR and CDR2 FQNEAQ (reference sequence). In nucleotides, the CDR3 is TGTGCCAGCAGCCCGGTTAGCGGCCCCGAGGAGCAGTACTTC. As protein: CASSPVSGPEEQYF.

This clone was seen more than once but under ten times. The chain couples TRBV6-5 to TRBJ1-2; no definite D call. V was shortened by 7 bases and J by 6 bases, with 18 bases between the two germline ends. Germline CDR1 is MNHEY and CDR2 is SVGAGI. CDR3 length: 14 amino acids. CDR3 nucleotides: TGTGCCAGCAAGGTCCGGGATCGCGGCGATGGCTACACCTTC. Its translation: CASKVRDRGDGYTF.

The table lists this clone with a few counts. The chain recombines TRBV7-6 with TRBJ2-6; 8 positions match TRBD1. The CDR3 has 17 amino acids. The germline V gene encodes CDR1 SGHVS and CDR2 FNYEAQ. J gave up 2 bases and V 1 base, and 4 bases lay outside the gene matches. CDR3 residues: CASSLGAGGTGANVLTF. CDR3 bases: TGTGCCAGCAGCTTAGGGGCAGGGGGCACTGGGGCCAACGTCCTGACTTTC. The complete variable domain, with remaining parts taken from reference TRBV7-6 and TRBJ2-6, reads GAGVSQSPRYKVTKRGQDVALRCDPISGHVSLYWYRQALGQGPEFLTYFNYEAQQDKSGLPNDRFSAERPEGSISTLTIQRTEQRDSAMYRCASSLGAGGTGANVLTFGAGSRLTVL.

The chain carries TRBV4-2 and TRBJ2-7; a possible D gene is TRBD1 (5 bases). Germline assignment: CDR1 LGHNA and CDR2 YNFKEQ. This CDR3 has 20 residues. Trimming cost V 2 bases and J 4 bases, with 30 bases left between them. The CDR3 loop reads CASSQNSLGQGRIMLYEQYF. The CDR3 nucleotides are TGTGCCAGCAGCCAAAATTCATTGGGGCAGGGCCGGATCATGTTATACGAGCAGTACTTC.

This clone appeared a few times. The CDR3 DNA is TGTGCCGGGCATTATTCCCCCGGGACTACCAACAATGAGCAGTTCTTC. Translation gives CAGHYSPGTTNNEQFF. The chain has TRBV14 and TRBJ2-1; TRBD2 agrees at 7 bases. This CDR3 contains 16 residues. Germline-derived CDR1 and CDR2 are SGHDN and FVKESK. The junction had 18 bases not matched to a gene; V was cut back by 11 bases and J by 5 bases.

This clone appeared a few times. The rearrangement joins TRBV15 to TRBJ1-1; TRBD1 matches 7 bases. There are 17 residues in the CDR3. Germline CDR1 is LNHNV and CDR2 is YYDKDF (reference sequence). V trimming: 0 bases; J trimming: 1 base; junction bases outside the gene matches: 8. CDR3 DNA: TGTGCCACCAGCAGAGACAAGGGGGCGGGCGGGAACACTGAAGCTTTCTTT. Its translation is CATSRDKGAGGNTEAFF.

This clone was observed a few times. The chain has TRBV5-1 and TRBJ2-3, with TRBD2 identical over 12 bases. The CDR3 is 15 amino acids. Germline lookup yields CDR1 SGHRS and CDR2 YFSETQ. Germline trimming cut 4 bases from V and 1 base from J; bases unmatched to any gene: 1. CDR3 nucleotides: TGCGCCAGCAGCAGGACTAGCGGGGGCACAGATACGCAGTATTTT. Encoded protein: CASSRTSGGTDTQYF.

The chain combines TRBV19 with TRBJ2-5, with 7 bases fitting TRBD1. Germline V gene data show CDR1 as LNHDA and CDR2 as SQIVND (reference sequence). The CDR3 has 15 residues. V gave up 1 base and J gave up 3 bases; unmatched junction bases: 5. CDR3 in amino acids: CASSIGDRAEETQYF. CDR3 coding DNA: TGTGCCAGTAGTATAGGTGACAGGGCAGAAGAGACCCAGTACTTC. The variable domain in full, with the rest retrieved from reference TRBV19 and TRBJ2-5, is DGGITQSPKYLFRKEGQNVTLSCEQNLNHDAMYWYRQDPGQGLRLIYYSQIVNDFQKGDIAEGYSVSREKKESFPLTVTSAQKNPTAFYLCASSIGDRAEETQYFGPGTRLLVL.

V gene TRBV5-1 combines with J gene TRBJ1-4, with 7 positions matching TRBD1. From germline, CDR1 is SGHRS and CDR2 YFSETQ. V shed 5 bases, J shed 7 bases, and the junction held 8 bases outside the gene matches. The CDR3 has 14 amino acids. DNA of the CDR3: TGCGCCAGCAGTTCACAGGGGAGAGGTGAAAAACTGTTTTTT. It is translated as CASSSQGRGEKLFF.

This clone has more than one count but fewer than ten. The V and J genes are TRBV27 and TRBJ2-4, with a tentative D call TRBD1 (6 bases). The CDR3 is 15 residues long. Germline-derived CDR1 and CDR2 are MNHEY and SMNVEV (reference sequence). V lost 4 bases, J lost 0 bases, and 10 bases lay in between. CDR3 region: CASSSPTGAKNIQYF. The DNA of the CDR3 is TGTGCCAGCAGTTCCCCGACAGGAGCCAAAAACATTCAGTACTTC.

CDR3 protein: CASIEDSNSPLHF. The DNA for the CDR3 is TGTGCCAGCATAGAGGACTCCAATTCACCCCTCCACTTT. This rearrangement joins TRBV6-1 to TRBJ1-6, with D hard to call. The CDR3 has 13 residues. The germline gives CDR1 MNHNS, CDR2 SASEGT. Deletions cut 7 bases from V and 7 bases from J, with 11 bases between.